This TCR beta chain was profiled in a study of blood T cell repertoires in COVID-19. Study-wide background: Collection of acute and convalescent COVID-19 samples took place in the United States, Italy and Spain. PBMCs, B-cell-depleted T cells, or T cells were the source of the cDNA or gDNA that made up the material.

Across roughly 25 US areas, participants ranged in age from roughly 18 to 89 years. CDR1 and CDR2 (germline): SGDLS, YYNGEE. This CDR3 region has 16 residues. The ends lost 3 bases at V and 7 bases at J; junction bases unmatched: 9. Produced via immunoSEQ multiplex PCR; TCRdb's table is partial and in-frame only. Among roughly 220,000 clones listed, almost 90% were seen once. Sequencing was carried out using PBMCs or T cells enriched from blood (not recorded which). The V and J genes are TRBV9 and TRBJ1-6; 8 nucleotides match TRBD1. The receptor comes from a woman in her 50s with acute COVID-19. The CDR3 protein is CASSAPGQGGNSPLHF. CDR3 nucleotide sequence: TGTGCCAGCAGCGCCCCAGGACAGGGAGGGAATTCACCCCTCCACTTT.